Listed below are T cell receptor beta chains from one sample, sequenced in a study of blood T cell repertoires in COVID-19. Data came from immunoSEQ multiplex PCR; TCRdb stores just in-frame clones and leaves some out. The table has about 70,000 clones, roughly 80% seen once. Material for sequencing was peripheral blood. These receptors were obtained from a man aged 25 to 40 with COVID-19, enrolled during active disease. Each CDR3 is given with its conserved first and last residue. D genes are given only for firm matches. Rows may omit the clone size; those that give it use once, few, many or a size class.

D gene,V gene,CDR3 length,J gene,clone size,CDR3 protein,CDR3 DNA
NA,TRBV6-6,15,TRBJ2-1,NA,CASSYSAFSYNEQFF,TGTGCCAGCAGTTACTCAGCGTTCTCCTACAATGAGCAGTTCTTC
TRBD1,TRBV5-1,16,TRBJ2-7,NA,CASSLGQGAASYEQYF,TGCGCCAGCAGCCTCGGACAGGGGGCGGCCTCCTACGAGCAGTACTTC
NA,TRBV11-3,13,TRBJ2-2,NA,CASSQLSTGELFF,TGTGCCAGCAGCCAACTCTCTACCGGGGAGCTGTTTTTT
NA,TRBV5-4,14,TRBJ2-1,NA,CASSGRLGYNEQFF,TGTGCCAGCAGCGGGAGACTAGGCTACAATGAGCAGTTCTTC
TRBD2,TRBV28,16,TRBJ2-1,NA,CASSIAGGTSYNEQFF,TGTGCCAGCAGTATAGCGGGAGGTACCTCCTACAATGAGCAGTTCTTC
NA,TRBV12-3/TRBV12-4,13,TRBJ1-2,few,CASSFQGNYGYTF,TGTGCCAGCAGTTTCCAGGGTAACTATGGCTACACCTTC
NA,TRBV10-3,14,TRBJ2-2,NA,CAISEPRGTGELFF,TGTGCCATCAGTGAACCTAGGGGTACCGGGGAGCTGTTTTTT
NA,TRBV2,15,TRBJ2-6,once,CASSVKTWGANVLTF,TGTGCCAGCAGTGTAAAGACATGGGGGGCCAACGTCCTGACTTTC
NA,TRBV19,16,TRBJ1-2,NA,CASSIGNPGKDYGYTF,TGTGCCAGTAGTATTGGGAATCCGGGGAAGGACTATGGCTACACCTTC
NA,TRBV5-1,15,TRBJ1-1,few,CASAGGASMNTEAFF,TGCGCCAGCGCCGGAGGAGCAAGCATGAACACTGAAGCTTTCTTT
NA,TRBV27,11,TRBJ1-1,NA,CASRRDTEAFF,TGTGCCAGCAGACGGGACACTGAAGCTTTCTTT
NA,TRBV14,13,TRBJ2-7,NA,CASSQDLSYEQYF,TGTGCCAGCAGCCAAGATCTGAGCTACGAGCAGTACTTC
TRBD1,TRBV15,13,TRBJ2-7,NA,CATSHLGGREQYF,TGTGCCACCAGCCATTTAGGGGGCAGGGAGCAGTACTTC
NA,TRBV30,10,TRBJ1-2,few,CACQGHGYTF,TGTGCCTGTCAGGGGCATGGCTACACCTTC
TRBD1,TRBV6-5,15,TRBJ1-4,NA,CASRRTGDFNEKLFF,TGTGCCAGCAGGAGGACAGGGGACTTTAATGAAAAACTGTTTTTT
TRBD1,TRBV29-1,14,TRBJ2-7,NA,CSVDGTGAPSEQYF,TGCAGCGTTGATGGGACAGGGGCCCCTTCCGAGCAGTACTTC
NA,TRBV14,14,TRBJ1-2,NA,CASSQARSPGGYTF,TGTGCCAGCAGCCAAGCTCGGAGTCCGGGTGGCTACACCTTC
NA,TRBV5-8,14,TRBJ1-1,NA,CASDDSYPNTEAFF,TGTGCCAGCGATGACAGCTACCCGAACACTGAAGCTTTCTTT
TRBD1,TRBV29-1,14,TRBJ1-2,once,CSVGSSGTGPGYTF,TGCAGCGTTGGGTCATCCGGGACAGGGCCCGGCTACACCTTC
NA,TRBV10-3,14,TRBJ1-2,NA,CAISESEQGGGYTF,TGTGCCATCAGTGAGTCGGAACAGGGTGGCGGCTACACCTTC
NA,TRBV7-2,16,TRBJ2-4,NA,CASSYSGGQGKNIQYF,TGTGCCAGCAGCTATTCCGGGGGGCAGGGCAAAAACATTCAGTACTTC
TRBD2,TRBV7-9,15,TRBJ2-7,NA,CASSLTSGRVYEQYF,TGTGCCAGCAGCCTGACTAGCGGGAGGGTCTACGAGCAGTACTTC
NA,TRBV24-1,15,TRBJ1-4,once,CATSESQGPSEKLFF,TGTGCCACCAGTGAATCACAGGGTCCTAGCGAAAAACTGTTTTTT
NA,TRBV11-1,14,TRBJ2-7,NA,CASSLVFSSYEQYF,TGTGCCAGCAGCTTAGTATTTTCCTCCTACGAGCAGTACTTC
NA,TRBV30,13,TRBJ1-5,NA,CAWSTGGGQPQHF,TGTGCCTGGAGTACGGGGGGGGGTCAGCCCCAGCATTTT
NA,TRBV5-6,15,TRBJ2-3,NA,CASSLGQGYTDTQYF,TGTGCCAGCAGCTTGGGTCAGGGGTACACAGATACGCAGTATTTT
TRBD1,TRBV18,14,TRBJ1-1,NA,CASYRDRGNTEAFF,TGTGCCAGCTATAGGGACAGGGGTAACACTGAAGCTTTCTTT
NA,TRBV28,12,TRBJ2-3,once,CASTTSTDTQYF,TGTGCCAGCACTACTAGCACAGATACGCAGTATTTT
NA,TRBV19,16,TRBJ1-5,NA,CASSGQNREGIQPQHF,TGTGCCAGTAGTGGACAAAACAGGGAGGGTATCCAGCCCCAGCATTTT
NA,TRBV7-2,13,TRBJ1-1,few,CASSLGSQGVAFF,TGTGCCAGCAGCTTAGGCAGTCAGGGTGTAGCTTTCTTT
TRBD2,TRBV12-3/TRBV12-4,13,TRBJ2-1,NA,CASRGLADNEQFF,TGTGCCAGCAGGGGACTAGCGGACAATGAGCAGTTCTTC
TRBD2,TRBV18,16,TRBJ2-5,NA,CASSPQTSGLQETQYF,TGTGCCAGCTCACCACAAACTAGCGGGCTCCAAGAGACCCAGTACTTC
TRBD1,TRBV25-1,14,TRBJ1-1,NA,CASSGGTAVTEAFF,TGTGCCAGCAGTGGGGGGACAGCCGTCACTGAAGCTTTCTTT
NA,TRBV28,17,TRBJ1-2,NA,CASSLGFGGVSGYGYTF,TGTGCCAGCAGTTTGGGGTTTGGCGGGGTATCCGGCTATGGCTACACCTTC
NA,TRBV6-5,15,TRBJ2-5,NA,CASTPTWGGGETQYF,TGTGCCAGCACGCCCACCTGGGGGGGCGGTGAGACCCAGTACTTC
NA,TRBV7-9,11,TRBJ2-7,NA,CASSSVYEQYF,TGTGCCAGCAGCTCGGTCTACGAGCAGTACTTC
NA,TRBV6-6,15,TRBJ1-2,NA,CASSPWAGVVDGYTF,TGTGCCAGCAGTCCCTGGGCAGGGGTCGTAGATGGCTACACCTTC
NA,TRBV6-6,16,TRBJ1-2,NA,CASSYGRGVGNYGYTF,TGTGCCAGCAGTTACGGCAGGGGCGTAGGGAACTATGGCTACACCTTC
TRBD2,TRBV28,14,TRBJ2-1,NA,CASSPVAGYNEQFF,TGTGCCAGCAGCCCAGTAGCGGGGTACAATGAGCAGTTCTTC
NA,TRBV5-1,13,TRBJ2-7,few,CASSQGSSYEQYF,TGCGCCAGCTCTCAGGGGTCCTCCTACGAGCAGTACTTC
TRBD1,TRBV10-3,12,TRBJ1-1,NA,CASQGVSAEAFF,TGTGCCAGCCAGGGGGTATCAGCTGAAGCTTTCTTT
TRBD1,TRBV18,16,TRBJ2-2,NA,CASSPGTGANTGELFF,TGTGCCAGCTCACCTGGGACAGGAGCAAACACCGGGGAGCTGTTTTTT
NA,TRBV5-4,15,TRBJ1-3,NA,CASSLWGGSGNTIYF,TGTGCCAGCAGCTTGTGGGGGGGCTCTGGAAACACCATATATTTT
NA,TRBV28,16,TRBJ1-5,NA,CASSPAGGKGGQPQHF,TGTGCCAGCAGTCCCGCCGGAGGTAAAGGAGGTCAGCCCCAGCATTTT
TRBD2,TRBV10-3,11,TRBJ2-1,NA,CAIGGTSEQFF,TGTGCCATCGGGGGGACTAGTGAGCAGTTCTTC